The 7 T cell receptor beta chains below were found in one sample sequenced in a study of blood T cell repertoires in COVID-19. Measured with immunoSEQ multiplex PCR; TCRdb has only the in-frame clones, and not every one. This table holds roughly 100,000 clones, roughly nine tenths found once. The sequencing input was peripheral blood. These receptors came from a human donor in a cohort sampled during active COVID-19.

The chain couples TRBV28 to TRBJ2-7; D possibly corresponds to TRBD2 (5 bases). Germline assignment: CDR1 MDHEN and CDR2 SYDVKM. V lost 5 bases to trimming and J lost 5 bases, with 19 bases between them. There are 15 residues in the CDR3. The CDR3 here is CASSPPGLAGDEQYF. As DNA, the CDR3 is TGTGCCAGCAGTCCTCCCGGGCTAGCCGGCGACGAGCAGTACTTC.

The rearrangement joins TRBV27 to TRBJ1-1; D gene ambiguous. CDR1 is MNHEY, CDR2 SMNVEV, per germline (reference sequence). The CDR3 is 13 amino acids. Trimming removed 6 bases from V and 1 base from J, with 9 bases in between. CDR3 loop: CASRLVENTEAFF. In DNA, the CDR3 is TGTGCCAGCAGACTAGTAGAGAACACTGAAGCTTTCTTT.

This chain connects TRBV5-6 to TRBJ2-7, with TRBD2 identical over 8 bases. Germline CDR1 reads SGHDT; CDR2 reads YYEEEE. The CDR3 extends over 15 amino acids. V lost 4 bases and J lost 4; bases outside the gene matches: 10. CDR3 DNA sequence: TGTGCCAGCAGCCTCGGACTAGCCCCTGGGTACGAGCAGTACTTC. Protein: CASSLGLAPGYEQYF.

The CDR3 reads CASSPPTRYEQFF. DNA for the CDR3: TGTGCCAGCTCCCCTCCGACTCGTTATGAGCAGTTCTTC. The chain is built from TRBV18 and TRBJ2-1; D is uncertain. The ends were cut back, 6 bases at V and 8 bases at J, with 14 bases in the middle. The CDR3 extends over 13 amino acids. The V gene's germline CDR1 is KGHSH and CDR2 LQKENI.

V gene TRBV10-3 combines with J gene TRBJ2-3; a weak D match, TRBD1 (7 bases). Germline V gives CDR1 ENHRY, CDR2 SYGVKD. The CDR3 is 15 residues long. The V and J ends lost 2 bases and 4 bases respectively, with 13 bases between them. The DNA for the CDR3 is TGTGCCATCAGTGAGAGACAGGGACTCCCAGATACGCAGTATTTT. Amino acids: CAISERQGLPDTQYF.

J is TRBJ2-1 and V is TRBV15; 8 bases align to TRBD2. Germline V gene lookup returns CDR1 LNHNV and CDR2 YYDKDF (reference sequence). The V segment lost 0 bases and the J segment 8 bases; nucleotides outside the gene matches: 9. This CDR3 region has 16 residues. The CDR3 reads CATSRDAGREAYEQFF. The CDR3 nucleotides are TGTGCCACCAGCAGAGATGCCGGGAGGGAGGCGTATGAGCAGTTCTTC.

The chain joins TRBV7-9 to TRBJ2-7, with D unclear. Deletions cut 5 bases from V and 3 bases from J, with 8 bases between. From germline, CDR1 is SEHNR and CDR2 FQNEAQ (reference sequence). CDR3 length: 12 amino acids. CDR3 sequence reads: CASSDNVYEQYF. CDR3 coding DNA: TGTGCCAGCAGCGACAATGTCTACGAGCAGTACTTC.